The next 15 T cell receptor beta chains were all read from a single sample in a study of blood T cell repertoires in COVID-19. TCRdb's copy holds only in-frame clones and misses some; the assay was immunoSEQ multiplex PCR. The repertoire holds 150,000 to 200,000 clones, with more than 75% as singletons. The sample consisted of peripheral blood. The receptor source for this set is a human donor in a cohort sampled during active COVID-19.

As DNA, the CDR3 is TGTGCCAGCAGCTTCTTTACCACCCCCCGACTAGCGGGGATTGCAGATACGCAGTATTTT. It encodes CASSFFTTPRLAGIADTQYF. This chain links TRBV13 with TRBJ2-3; 11 bases fit TRBD2. Germline V gene lookup returns CDR1 PRHDT and CDR2 FYEKMQ (reference sequence). After removal of 3 bases from V and 4 bases from J, the junction contained 18 bases not matched to a gene. The CDR3 is 20 amino acids.

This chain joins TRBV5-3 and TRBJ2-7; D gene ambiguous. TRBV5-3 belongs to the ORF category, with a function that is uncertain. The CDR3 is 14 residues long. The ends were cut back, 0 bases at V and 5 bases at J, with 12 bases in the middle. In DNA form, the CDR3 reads TGTGCCAGAAGCTTGGCCCCTAAGCAAGACGAGCAGTACTTC. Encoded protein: CARSLAPKQDEQYF.

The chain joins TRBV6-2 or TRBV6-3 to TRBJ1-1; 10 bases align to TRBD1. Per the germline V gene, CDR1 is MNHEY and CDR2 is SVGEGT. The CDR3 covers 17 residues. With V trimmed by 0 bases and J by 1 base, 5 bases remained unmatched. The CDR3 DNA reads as TGTGCCAGCAGTTACTCGACAGGGGGCCCGGGGAACACTGAAGCTTTCTTT. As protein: CASSYSTGGPGNTEAFF.

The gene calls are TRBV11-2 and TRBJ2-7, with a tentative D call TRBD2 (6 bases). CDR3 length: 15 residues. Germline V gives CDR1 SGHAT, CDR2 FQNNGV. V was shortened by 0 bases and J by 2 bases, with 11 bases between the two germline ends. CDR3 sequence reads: CASSLDRDWTYEQYF. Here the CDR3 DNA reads TGTGCCAGCAGCTTAGACCGGGACTGGACCTACGAGCAGTACTTC.

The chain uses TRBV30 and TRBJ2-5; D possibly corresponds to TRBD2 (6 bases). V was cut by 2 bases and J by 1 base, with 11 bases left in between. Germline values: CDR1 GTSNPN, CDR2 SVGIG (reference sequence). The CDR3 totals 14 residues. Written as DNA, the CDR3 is TGTGCCTGGAGTATCTGGGGAGGCCAAGAGACCCAGTACTTC. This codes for CAWSIWGGQETQYF.

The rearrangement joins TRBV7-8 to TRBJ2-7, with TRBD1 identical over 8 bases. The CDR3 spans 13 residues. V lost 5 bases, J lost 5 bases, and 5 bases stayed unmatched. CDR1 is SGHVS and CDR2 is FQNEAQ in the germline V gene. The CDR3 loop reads CASSPDRDNEQYF. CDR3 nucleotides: TGTGCCAGCAGCCCGGACAGGGATAACGAGCAGTACTTC.

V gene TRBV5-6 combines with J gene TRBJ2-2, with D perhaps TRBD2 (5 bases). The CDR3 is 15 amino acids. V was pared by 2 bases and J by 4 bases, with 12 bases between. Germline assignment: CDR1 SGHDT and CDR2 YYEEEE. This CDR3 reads CASSFRGISTGELFF. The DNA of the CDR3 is TGTGCCAGCAGCTTTCGGGGTATCAGCACCGGGGAGCTGTTTTTT.

CDR3 DNA: TGTGCCAGCAGCTTATTACCAGTGACTAGCGCCTACGAGCAGTACTTC. Translated: CASSLLPVTSAYEQYF. The rearrangement uses TRBV7-9 and TRBJ2-7, with 8 nucleotides matching TRBD2. This CDR3 comprises 16 residues. Germline trimming cut 2 bases from V and 2 bases from J; bases unmatched to any gene: 8. In germline, CDR1 is SEHNR, CDR2 FQNEAQ (reference sequence).

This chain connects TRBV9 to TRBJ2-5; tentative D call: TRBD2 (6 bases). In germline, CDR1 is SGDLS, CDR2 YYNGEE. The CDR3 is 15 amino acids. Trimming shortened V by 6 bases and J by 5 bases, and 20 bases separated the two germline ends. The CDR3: CASTKSDYPAETQYF. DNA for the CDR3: TGTGCCAGCACCAAATCGGACTACCCGGCGGAGACCCAGTACTTC.

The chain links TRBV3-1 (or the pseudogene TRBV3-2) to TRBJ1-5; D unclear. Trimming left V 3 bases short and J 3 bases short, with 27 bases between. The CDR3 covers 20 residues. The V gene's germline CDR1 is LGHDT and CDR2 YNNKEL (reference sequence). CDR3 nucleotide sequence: TGTGCCAGCAGCCAGAGCCCCCCCGGGCCGCTGGGAGAGGCCAATCAGCCCCAGCATTTT. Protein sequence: CASSQSPPGPLGEANQPQHF.

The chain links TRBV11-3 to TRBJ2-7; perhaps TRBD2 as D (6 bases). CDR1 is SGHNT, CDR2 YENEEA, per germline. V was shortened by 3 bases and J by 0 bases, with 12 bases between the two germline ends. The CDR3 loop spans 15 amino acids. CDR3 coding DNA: TGTGCCAGCAGCTTCCGAGCGGGCCCCTCCTACGAGCAGTACTTC. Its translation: CASSFRAGPSYEQYF.

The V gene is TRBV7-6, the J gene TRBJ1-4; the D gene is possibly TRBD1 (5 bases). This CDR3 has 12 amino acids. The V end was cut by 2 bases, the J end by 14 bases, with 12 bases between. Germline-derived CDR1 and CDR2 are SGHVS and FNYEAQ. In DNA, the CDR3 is TGTGCCAGCAGCTTAATCCAGGGTAGGCTGTTTTTT. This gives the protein CASSLIQGRLFF. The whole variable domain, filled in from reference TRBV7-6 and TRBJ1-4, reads GAGVSQSPRYKVTKRGQDVALRCDPISGHVSLYWYRQALGQGPEFLTYFNYEAQQDKSGLPNDRFSAERPEGSISTLTIQRTEQRDSAMYRCASSLIQGRLFFGSGTQLSVL.

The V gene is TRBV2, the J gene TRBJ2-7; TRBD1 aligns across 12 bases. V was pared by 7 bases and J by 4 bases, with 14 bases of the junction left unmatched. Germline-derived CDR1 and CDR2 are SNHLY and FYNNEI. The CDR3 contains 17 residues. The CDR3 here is CASIPGTGGVSLYEQYF. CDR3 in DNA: TGTGCCAGCATCCCCGGGACAGGGGGCGTAAGCTTGTACGAGCAGTACTTC.

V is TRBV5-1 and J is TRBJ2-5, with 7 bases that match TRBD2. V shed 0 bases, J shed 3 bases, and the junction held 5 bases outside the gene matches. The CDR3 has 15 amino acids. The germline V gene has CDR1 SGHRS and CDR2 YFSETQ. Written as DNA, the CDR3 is TGCGCCAGCAGCTTGGCCATGCGGGAGAAAGAGACCCAGTACTTC. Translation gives CASSLAMREKETQYF.

CDR3 nucleotides: TGTGCCATCAGTGAGGAAGCAGGGATCTATGGCTACACCTTC. The encoded protein is CAISEEAGIYGYTF. The chain is built from TRBV10-3 and TRBJ1-2, with D perhaps TRBD1 (5 bases). Per the germline V gene, CDR1 is ENHRY and CDR2 is SYGVKD. The CDR3 extends over 14 amino acids. Trimming removed 2 bases from V and 4 bases from J, with 11 bases in between.